The present T cell receptor beta chain was sequenced within a study of T cell responses to AZD1222 COVID-19 vaccine. Study results and caveats: Only five to seven AZD1222 recipients were seropositive at baseline. In a largely white British group with more females than males, clonal diversity was possibly underestimated.

V gave up 4 bases and J gave up 4 bases, with 14 bases separating them. The CDR3 extends over 15 amino acids. The germline gives CDR1 MDHEN, CDR2 SYDVKM. Of note for this clone: Its antigen is unidentified.

Profiled with immunoSEQ multiplex PCR; TCRdb holds only in-frame clones, not every one. Of tens of thousands of clones in the sample, over 75% were seen once. The V gene is TRBV28, the J gene TRBJ1-5, with D tentatively TRBD1 (6 bases). The sequence came from an adult who received the AZD1222 COVID-19 vaccine. Specimen: peripheral blood, collected 28 days after the second AZD1222 dose. The CDR3 loop reads CASSSPGHHNQPQHF. The CDR3 nucleotides read TGTGCCAGCAGTTCCCCGGGACACCATAATCAGCCCCAGCATTTT.